This TCR beta chain was sequenced in a study of blood T cell repertoires in COVID-19. The wider study: Donors in the United States, Italy and Spain gave samples during acute or convalescent COVID-19. PBMCs, B-cell-depleted T cells, or T cells provided the cDNA or gDNA that made up the material.

The Seattle patients joined while their infection was active and were tracked longitudinally afterward. Original analysis: Counts of nucleated cells, estimated from reference gene primer amplification, were obtained. The data were produced by immunoSEQ multiplex PCR, yet TCRdb's version contains in-frame clones alone and is incomplete. D and trimming come from the DNA, and the V and J calls and clone size come from that table. The sample yields roughly 220,000 clones, 75% to 85% seen once. This CDR3 has 13 residues. J was trimmed by 5 bases and V by 7 bases; bases with no gene match: 7. Germline V gene data show CDR1 as SGHRS and CDR2 as YFSETQ.

The chain combines TRBV5-1 with TRBJ2-5, with TRBD1 matching 8 bases. This receptor was identified in a woman at least 80 years old with COVID-19, enrolled during active disease. The sequencing sample was made of peripheral blood. The CDR3 reads CASFKQGGETQYF. In nucleotides, the CDR3 is TGCGCCAGCTTTAAACAGGGGGGTGAGACCCAGTACTTC.